The 25 T cell receptor beta chains presented below share a single source sample, sequenced in a study of T cell responses to AZD1222 COVID-19 vaccine. Here immunoSEQ multiplex PCR was the method, and the copy in TCRdb shows in-frame clones only, minus some. The table has approximately 300,000 clones, about 94% seen once; the top ten hold 0.55%. The sequencing here drew on peripheral blood, taken 28 days after the second AZD1222 dose. The receptors here all came from an adult who received the AZD1222 COVID-19 vaccine.

V usage is TRBV30 and J usage is TRBJ2-2; no clear D gene. The CDR3 contains 11 residues. Trimming took off 0 bases at V and 5 bases at J, with 1 base between the two ends. Germline V gene data show CDR1 as GTSNPN and CDR2 as SVGIG (reference sequence). Here the CDR3 DNA reads TGTGCCTGGAGTGTAACCGGGGAGCTGTTTTTT. This translates into CAWSVTGELFF.

The chain employs TRBV19 and TRBJ2-6; perhaps TRBD2 as D (5 bases). Germline V gene data show CDR1 as LNHDA and CDR2 as SQIVND (reference sequence). Trimming cost V 8 bases and J 0 bases, with 11 bases left between them. The CDR3 spans 15 residues. The CDR3 protein is CASCGLHSGANVLTF. In DNA form, the CDR3 reads TGTGCCAGTTGCGGGCTCCACTCTGGGGCCAACGTCCTGACTTTC.

Here the CDR3 DNA reads TGCGCCAGCAGCCAAGTTTGGTCAGTTCGGTACGAGCAGTACTTC. Its translation is CASSQVWSVRYEQYF. J is TRBJ2-7 and V is TRBV4-3; D unclear. This CDR3 has 15 amino acids. V gave up 1 base and J gave up 4 bases, with 14 bases separating them. Germline V lookup: CDR1 LGHNA, CDR2 YSLEER.

CDR3 loop: CASSLATAPNEKLFF. CDR3 in DNA: TGTGCCAGCAGCTTGGCCACAGCCCCTAATGAAAAACTGTTTTTT. This chain uses TRBV5-5 with TRBJ1-4; D unclear. CDR3 size: 15 residues. The V and J ends lost 0 bases and 3 bases respectively, with 9 bases between them. Germline CDR1 and CDR2: SGHKS and YYEKEE (reference sequence).

The V and J genes are TRBV29-1 and TRBJ1-4, with 9 bases aligning to TRBD1. The V and J ends lost 5 bases and 7 bases, in that order; junction bases with no gene match: 8. Germline lookup yields CDR1 SQVTM and CDR2 ANQGSEA. The CDR3 runs 14 residues. The CDR3 region has the DNA TGCAGCGTTACCACGGGACAGGGTACTGAAAAACTGTTTTTT. Amino acids: CSVTTGQGTEKLFF. Combining the CDR3 with reference TRBV29-1 and TRBJ1-4 gives the whole variable domain SAVISQKPSRDICQRGTSLTIQCQVDSQVTMMFWYRQQPGQSLTLIATANQGSEATYESGFVIDKFPISRPNLTFSTLTVSNMSPEDSSIYLCSVTTGQGTEKLFFGSGTQLSVL.

The gene calls are TRBV19 and TRBJ2-7, with D possibly TRBD1 on 6 matching bases. The CDR3 loop spans 17 amino acids. V lost 0 bases, J lost 0 bases, and 15 bases lay in between. CDR1 LNHDA and CDR2 SQIVND come from the germline V gene (reference sequence). CDR3 region: CASSIDRSLGGSYEQYF. In DNA, the CDR3 is TGTGCCAGTAGTATAGATCGAAGCCTAGGGGGCTCCTACGAGCAGTACTTC. Combining the CDR3 with reference TRBV19 and TRBJ2-7 gives the whole variable domain DGGITQSPKYLFRKEGQNVTLSCEQNLNHDAMYWYRQDPGQGLRLIYYSQIVNDFQKGDIAEGYSVSREKKESFPLTVTSAQKNPTAFYLCASSIDRSLGGSYEQYFGPGTRLTVT.

For this clone: This CDR3 is missing its conserved last phenylalanine or tryptophan, likely due to a read error. No DNA is shown, since the ends of the CDR3 on it are uncertain; the CDR3 is the one TCRdb lists. The chain has TRBV2 and TRBJ1-1; the listed D gene, TRBD1, was not tested against the DNA. The CDR3 has 13 residues if both end residues are counted. Germline-derived CDR1 and CDR2 are SNHLY and FYNNEI. This CDR3 is CASSLVGTGGPSI.

This clone was counted a single time. J is TRBJ2-6 and V is TRBV19; no reliable D call. This CDR3 is built from 16 residues. Germline-derived CDR1 and CDR2 are LNHDA and SQIVND (reference sequence). Trimming left V 5 bases short and J 0 bases short, with 11 bases between. The CDR3 sequence: CASSSRASSGANVLTF. For the CDR3, the DNA is TGTGCCAGTAGTTCCCGGGCCAGCTCTGGGGCCAACGTCCTGACTTTC.

The chain combines TRBV18 with TRBJ1-1; D uncertain. V was cut by 3 bases and J by 1 base, with 9 bases left in between. Germline V lookup: CDR1 KGHSH, CDR2 LQKENI. This CDR3 region has 14 residues. Here the CDR3 DNA reads TGTGCCAGCTCACCCCGGGTATCGAACACTGAAGCTTTCTTT. Amino acids: CASSPRVSNTEAFF.

The rearrangement links TRBV28 to TRBJ2-7, with unresolved D. CDR3 length: 13 amino acids. The V gene's germline CDR1 is MDHEN and CDR2 SYDVKM. Trimming shortened V by 7 bases and J by 1 base, and 11 bases separated the two germline ends. This CDR3 is CASTPDISYEQYF. The CDR3 DNA reads TGTGCCAGCACCCCAGACATTTCCTACGAGCAGTACTTC.

V usage is TRBV7-2 and J usage is TRBJ2-2; D uncertain. Germline lookup yields CDR1 SGHTA and CDR2 FQGNSA. This CDR3 is 15 amino acids long. V was clipped by 1 base and J by 1 base, with 7 bases between them. In DNA form, the CDR3 reads TGTGCCAGCAGCTTAGTTAGTTGGAACACCGGGGAGCTGTTTTTT. It specifies CASSLVSWNTGELFF.

The rearrangement uses TRBV6-6 and TRBJ2-1; a weak D match, TRBD2 (6 bases). V dropped 5 bases and J dropped 1 base, with 18 bases sitting between them. The germline gives CDR1 MNHNY, CDR2 SVGAGI (reference sequence). CDR3 length: 17 amino acids. CDR3: CASSRGIGGASYNEQFF. For the CDR3, the DNA is TGTGCCAGCAGTCGGGGGATTGGCGGGGCTTCCTACAATGAGCAGTTCTTC.

The chain carries TRBV3-1 (or the pseudogene TRBV3-2) and TRBJ2-7; D is uncertain. This CDR3 has 14 residues. The germline V gene encodes CDR1 LGHDT and CDR2 YNNKEL (reference sequence). The ends were cut back, 0 bases at V and 6 bases at J, with 12 bases in the middle. The CDR3 reads CASSQDSGASEQYF. CDR3 coding DNA: TGTGCCAGCAGCCAAGATTCAGGCGCATCCGAGCAGTACTTC.

The rearrangement joins TRBV2 to TRBJ2-1, with D hard to call. Trimming cost V 5 bases and J 5 bases, with 13 bases left between them. Looked up from germline, CDR1 is SNHLY and CDR2 is FYNNEI. The CDR3 is 14 residues long. CDR3 region: CASSPKDLHNEQFF. The CDR3 DNA sequence: TGTGCCAGCAGTCCCAAAGACTTACACAATGAGCAGTTCTTC.

This chain links TRBV3-1 (or the pseudogene TRBV3-2) with TRBJ1-3; tentatively, D is TRBD1 (5 bases). The germline V gene has CDR1 LGHDT and CDR2 YNNKEL (reference sequence). V gave up 7 bases and J gave up 2 bases, with 9 bases separating them. This CDR3 region has 13 residues. CDR3 amino acids: CASTGGTGNTIYF. In nucleotides, the CDR3 is TGTGCCAGCACGGGGGGTACTGGAAACACCATATATTTT.

The chain uses TRBV28 and TRBJ1-5; D not resolved. CDR3 length equals 16 residues. Germline-derived CDR1 and CDR2 are MDHEN and SYDVKM. Trimming took off 2 bases at V and 0 bases at J, with 11 bases between the two ends. CDR3 nucleotides: TGTGCCAGCAGTTTAAGGTTCAGGTATAGCAATCAGCCCCAGCATTTT. It specifies CASSLRFRYSNQPQHF.

The chain is built from TRBV4-1 and TRBJ1-3; D not certain. V was clipped by 2 bases and J by 7 bases, with 12 bases between them. Per the germline V gene, CDR1 is MGHRA and CDR2 is YSYEKL. The CDR3 spans 14 residues. Written as DNA, the CDR3 is TGCGCCAGCAGCCAATATGGGGAGTCGAACACCATATATTTT. It is translated as CASSQYGESNTIYF.

The chain carries TRBV10-3 and TRBJ1-1; D is possibly TRBD1 (6 bases). The V gene's germline CDR1 is ENHRY and CDR2 SYGVKD. Trimming pared 7 bases from V and 8 bases from J, leaving 17 bases between. The CDR3 is made up of 13 amino acids. The DNA of the CDR3 is TGTGCCATCACCAAAGACAGGAGGGGGGAAGCTTTCTTT. It encodes CAITKDRRGEAFF.

The V gene is TRBV5-4, the J gene TRBJ2-3; D is possibly TRBD1 (6 bases). CDR1 is SGHNT and CDR2 is YYREEE in the germline V gene (reference sequence). CDR3 length: 14 amino acids. The germline V and J ends were trimmed by 4 bases and 2 bases, with 11 bases remaining between them. DNA of the CDR3: TGTGCCAGCAGCAAGACAGGTACCACAGATACGCAGTATTTT. It encodes CASSKTGTTDTQYF.

The rearrangement joins TRBV6-5 to TRBJ1-1; D gene uncertain. V lost 4 bases to trimming and J lost 3 bases, with 9 bases between them. This CDR3 spans 13 amino acids. The V gene's germline CDR1 is MNHEY and CDR2 SVGAGI. CDR3 in DNA: TGTGCCAGCAGTTTAGATGACTACACTGAAGCTTTCTTT. Translating gives CASSLDDYTEAFF.

The chain carries TRBV18 and TRBJ1-1; no definite D call. Trimming left V 3 bases short and J 2 bases short, with 10 bases between. CDR1 and CDR2 from the germline V gene are KGHSH and LQKENI. This CDR3 region has 14 residues. CDR3: CASSPRTDNTEAFF. CDR3 DNA sequence: TGTGCCAGCTCACCTCGGACGGATAACACTGAAGCTTTCTTT.

The chain carries TRBV4-1 and TRBJ1-1; D not certain. There are 14 residues in the CDR3. Trimming took 0 bases from V and 5 from J, leaving 10 bases between them. From germline, CDR1 is MGHRA and CDR2 YSYEKL. CDR3 region: CASSQDYLGTEAFF. In DNA, the CDR3 is TGCGCCAGCAGCCAAGATTATCTGGGAACTGAAGCTTTCTTT.

In its sample, this clone was seen once. The chain carries TRBV18 and TRBJ2-7; TRBD2 agrees at 10 bases. V shed 3 bases, J shed 4 bases, and the junction held 6 bases outside the gene matches. The CDR3 loop spans 15 amino acids. The V gene's germline CDR1 is KGHSH and CDR2 LQKENI. CDR3 in DNA: TGTGCCAGCTCACCGGGTACTAGCGGGATTTACGAGCAGTACTTC. It encodes CASSPGTSGIYEQYF.

The genes are TRBV7-2 and TRBJ2-5, with a weak D call TRBD1 (5 bases). The V end was cut by 8 bases, the J end by 2 bases, with 12 bases between. CDR1 SGHTA and CDR2 FQGNSA come from the germline V gene. The CDR3 is 13 residues long. The chain's CDR3 is CASVARGQETQYF. The CDR3 nucleotides read TGTGCCAGCGTGGCAAGGGGTCAAGAGACCCAGTACTTC. Combining the CDR3 with reference TRBV7-2 and TRBJ2-5 gives the whole variable domain GAGVSQSPSNKVTEKGKDVELRCDPISGHTALYWYRQSLGQGLEFLIYFQGNSAPDKSGLPSDRFSAERTGGSVSTLTIQRTQQEDSAVYLCASVARGQETQYFGPGTRLLVL.

This clone was observed once. V is TRBV6-1 and J is TRBJ1-2; D is unclear. CDR3 size: 14 residues. Germline lookup yields CDR1 MNHNS and CDR2 SASEGT. The V end was cut by 1 base, the J end by 5 bases, with 11 bases between. CDR3 protein: CASSEGHSLYGYTF. The CDR3 coding sequence is TGTGCCAGCAGTGAAGGGCACAGTCTTTATGGCTACACCTTC.